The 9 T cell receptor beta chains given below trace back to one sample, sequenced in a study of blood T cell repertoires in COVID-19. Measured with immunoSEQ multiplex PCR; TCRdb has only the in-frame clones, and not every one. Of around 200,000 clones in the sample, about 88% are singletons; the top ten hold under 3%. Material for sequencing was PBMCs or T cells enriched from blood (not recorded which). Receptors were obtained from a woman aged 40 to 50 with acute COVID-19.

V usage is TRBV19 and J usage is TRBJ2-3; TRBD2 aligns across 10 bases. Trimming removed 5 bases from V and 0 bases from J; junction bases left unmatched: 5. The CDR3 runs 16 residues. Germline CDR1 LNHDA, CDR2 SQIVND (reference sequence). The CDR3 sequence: CASSFTSGTSTDTQYF. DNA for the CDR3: TGTGCCAGTAGTTTTACTAGCGGGACTAGCACAGATACGCAGTATTTT.

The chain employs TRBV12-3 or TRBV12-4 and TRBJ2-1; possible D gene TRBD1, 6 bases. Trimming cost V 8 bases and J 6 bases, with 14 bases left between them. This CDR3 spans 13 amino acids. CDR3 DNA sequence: TGTGCCAGCGGCCCTCGGACAGTCAATGAGCAGTTCTTC. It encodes CASGPRTVNEQFF.

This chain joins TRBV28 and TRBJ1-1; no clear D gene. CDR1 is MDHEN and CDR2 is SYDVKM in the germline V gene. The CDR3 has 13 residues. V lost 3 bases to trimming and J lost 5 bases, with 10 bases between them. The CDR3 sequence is CASSLTEVTEAFF. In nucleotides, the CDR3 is TGTGCCAGCAGTTTGACCGAGGTAACTGAAGCTTTCTTT.

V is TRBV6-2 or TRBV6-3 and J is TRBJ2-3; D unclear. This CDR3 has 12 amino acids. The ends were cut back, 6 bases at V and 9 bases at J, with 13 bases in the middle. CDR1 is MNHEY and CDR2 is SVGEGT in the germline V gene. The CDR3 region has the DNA TGTGCCAGCAGCGGAATTCAGGTGACGCAGTATTTT. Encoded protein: CASSGIQVTQYF.

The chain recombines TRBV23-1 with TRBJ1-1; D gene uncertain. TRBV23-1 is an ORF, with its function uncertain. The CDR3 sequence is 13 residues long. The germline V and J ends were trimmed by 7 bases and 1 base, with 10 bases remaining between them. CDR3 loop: CASISTRNTEAFF. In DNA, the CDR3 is TGCGCCAGCATTTCAACGAGGAACACTGAAGCTTTCTTT.

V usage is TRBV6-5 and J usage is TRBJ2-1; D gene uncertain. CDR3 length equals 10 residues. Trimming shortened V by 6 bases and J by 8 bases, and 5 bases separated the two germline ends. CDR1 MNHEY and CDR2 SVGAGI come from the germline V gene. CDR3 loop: CASSQYEQFF. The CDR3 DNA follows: TGTGCCAGCAGCCAATATGAGCAGTTCTTC.

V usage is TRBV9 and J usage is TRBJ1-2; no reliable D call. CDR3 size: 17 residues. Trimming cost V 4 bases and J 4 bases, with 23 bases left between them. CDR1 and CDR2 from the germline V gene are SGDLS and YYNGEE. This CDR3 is CASSHPSKLSESYGYTF. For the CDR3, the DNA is TGTGCCAGCAGCCACCCGTCTAAGCTCAGCGAGTCCTATGGCTACACCTTC.

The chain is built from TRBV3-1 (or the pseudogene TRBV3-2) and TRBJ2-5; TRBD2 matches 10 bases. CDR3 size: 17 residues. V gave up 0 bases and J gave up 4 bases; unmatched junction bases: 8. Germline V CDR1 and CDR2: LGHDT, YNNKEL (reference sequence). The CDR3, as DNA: TGTGCCAGCAGCCAAGATCCCAGCGGGGGGGCATTAGAGACCCAGTACTTC. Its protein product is CASSQDPSGGALETQYF.

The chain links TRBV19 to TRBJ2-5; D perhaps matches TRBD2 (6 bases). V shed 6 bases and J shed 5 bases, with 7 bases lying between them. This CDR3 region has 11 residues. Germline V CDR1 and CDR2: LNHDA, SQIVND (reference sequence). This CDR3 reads CASSGGETQYF. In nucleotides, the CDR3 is TGTGCCAGTAGCGGGGGTGAGACCCAGTACTTC.